The 21 T cell receptor beta chains given below trace back to one sample, sequenced in a study of Ad26.COV2.S vaccination and SARS-CoV-2 variants. Using immunoSEQ multiplex PCR, the repertoire was profiled, and TCRdb retains in-frame clones only, with some absent. The sample contains 510,000 or so clones, roughly 87% of which appear only once. Treatment in this sample: some 20 received Ad26.COV2.S at low or high dose, single or two shots; about 5 received placebo; per-sample allocation not given. Material that was analyzed had been drawn on day 63 after the first vaccine or placebo injection. This specimen consisted of peripheral blood, obtained in a trial of Ad26.COV2.S vaccine versus placebo. Receptors were obtained from a person aged 18 to 65 who received the Ad26.COV2.S COVID-19 vaccine or a placebo.

The chain has TRBV6-2 or TRBV6-3 and TRBJ1-1; 7 bases map to TRBD1. The J segment lost 1 base and the V segment lost 4 bases, leaving 6 bases of the junction unmatched. Germline CDR1 and CDR2: MNHEY and SVGEGT. This CDR3 is 15 amino acids long. The CDR3 sequence is CASSSQGSGNTEAFF. The CDR3 DNA sequence: TGTGCCAGCAGTTCACAGGGGAGCGGGAACACTGAAGCTTTCTTT.

This clone was found once. The chain uses TRBV28 and TRBJ1-5; D possibly corresponds to TRBD1 (5 bases). This CDR3 spans 14 amino acids. V lost 6 bases to trimming and J lost 3 bases, with 12 bases between them. The V gene's germline CDR1 is MDHEN and CDR2 SYDVKM. CDR3 amino acids: CASSLDSYNQPQHF. CDR3 nucleotides: TGTGCCAGCAGCCTAGACAGCTACAATCAGCCCCAGCATTTT. The full variable domain, with the rest looked up from reference TRBV28 and TRBJ1-5, is DVKVTQSSRYLVKRTGEKVFLECVQDMDHENMFWYRQDPGLGLRLIYFSYDVKMKEKGDIPEGYSVSREKKERFSLILESASTNQTSMYLCASSLDSYNQPQHFGDGTRLSIL.

The rearrangement joins TRBV28 to TRBJ2-7; 7 bases line up with TRBD1. The trim removed 5 bases at V and 3 bases at J, leaving 7 bases unmatched. CDR3 length: 14 amino acids. The germline CDR1 and CDR2 sequences are MDHEN and SYDVKM. CDR3 in DNA: TGTGCCAGCAGTATCGAATGGGACAGCTACGAGCAGTACTTC. Residues: CASSIEWDSYEQYF.

The chain has TRBV24-1 and TRBJ2-1; D unresolved. Germline V gene sequence: CDR1 KGHDR, CDR2 SFDVKD. This CDR3 comprises 16 residues. V was shortened by 3 bases and J by 7 bases, with 18 bases between the two germline ends. This CDR3 is CATSDPRRPPPNEQFF. As DNA, the CDR3 is TGTGCCACCAGTGATCCCCGAAGGCCTCCCCCGAATGAGCAGTTCTTC.

CDR3 amino acids: CASSWATGTGGNQPQHF. CDR3 in DNA: TGTGCCAGCAGCTGGGCAACCGGGACAGGGGGGAATCAGCCCCAGCATTTT. V usage is TRBV7-9 and J usage is TRBJ1-5; TRBD1 matches 11 bases. There are 17 residues in the CDR3. V was clipped by 4 bases and J by 4 bases; unmatched bases: 9. Germline V gene data show CDR1 as SEHNR and CDR2 as FQNEAQ (reference sequence).

CDR3 nucleotide sequence: TGCAGCGTTGAAGGGACAGGGACAACTAATGAAAAACTGTTTTTT. This gives the protein CSVEGTGTTNEKLFF. The V gene is TRBV29-1, the J gene TRBJ1-4, with 8 bases lining up with TRBD1. V lost 1 base, J lost 0 bases, and 1 base stayed unmatched. Looked up from germline, CDR1 is SQVTM and CDR2 is ANQGSEA. The CDR3 has 15 amino acids.

In this sample, this clone turned up once. The chain joins TRBV29-1 to TRBJ1-2, with 9 nucleotides matching TRBD1. Losses at the gene ends were 7 bases for V and 3 bases for J; bases not matched to a gene: 0. Germline CDR1 and CDR2: SQVTM and ANQGSEA. The CDR3 covers 11 residues. CDR3 region: CSGTGDYGYTF. The CDR3, as DNA: TGCAGCGGGACAGGGGACTATGGCTACACCTTC.

V usage is TRBV6-5 and J usage is TRBJ2-7, with unresolved D. V gave up 6 bases and J gave up 7 bases, with 13 bases separating them. Germline assignment: CDR1 MNHEY and CDR2 SVGAGI. The CDR3 covers 12 residues. The CDR3 DNA reads as TGTGCCAGCAGATCGGTCACTCCTGAGCAGTACTTC. Protein product: CASRSVTPEQYF.

V is TRBV5-4 and J is TRBJ2-3; D is possibly TRBD1 or TRBD2 (5 bases each). CDR3 length: 13 residues. Germline lookup yields CDR1 SGHNT and CDR2 YYREEE (reference sequence). The V gene lost 4 bases and the J gene lost 8 bases, with 14 bases spanning the gap. As DNA, the CDR3 is TGTGCCAGCAGCCTTGTGGGGGACGGTACGCAGTATTTT. Translating gives CASSLVGDGTQYF.

The chain combines TRBV6-5 with TRBJ1-2; possibly TRBD1 for D (5 bases). V lost 6 bases to trimming and J lost 4 bases, with 15 bases between them. CDR3 length equals 14 residues. Looked up from germline, CDR1 is MNHEY and CDR2 is SVGAGI. The CDR3 DNA sequence: TGTGCCAGCAGGGCCAATACCAGGGCCTATGGCTACACCTTC. As protein: CASRANTRAYGYTF.

J is TRBJ2-1 and V is TRBV30, with D perhaps matching TRBD2 (5 bases). Germline V gene data show CDR1 as GTSNPN and CDR2 as SVGIG (reference sequence). The CDR3 spans 15 residues. V was shortened by 8 bases and J by 3 bases, with 20 bases between the two germline ends. CDR3 nucleotides: TGTGCCGGCATGAAGGAGGTTGGCAGCTACAATGAGCAGTTCTTC. This translates into CAGMKEVGSYNEQFF.

The chain carries TRBV7-9 and TRBJ1-2, with D perhaps TRBD1 (6 bases). Per germline, CDR1 SEHNR and CDR2 FQNEAQ (reference sequence). V was trimmed by 5 bases and J by 8 bases, leaving 18 bases between them. The CDR3 consists of 14 residues. CDR3 bases: TGTGCCAGCAGCCCCAGGGGACCGTCCAGAGGCTACACCTTC. Protein sequence: CASSPRGPSRGYTF.

The chain combines TRBV28 with TRBJ2-5; 10 bases map to TRBD2. The CDR3 has 16 residues. J lost 1 base, V lost 6 bases, and 8 bases had no gene match. Germline V CDR1 and CDR2: MDHEN, SYDVKM. CDR3 nucleotides: TGTGCCAGCAGAGTAGCGGGAGGAGGCTTCCAAGAGACCCAGTACTTC. This gives the protein CASRVAGGGFQETQYF.

The CDR3 coding sequence is TGTGCCAGCAGTTTTACCGGGACTAGCGTAATGGGTGAGCAGTTCTTC. Translation gives CASSFTGTSVMGEQFF. The chain links TRBV27 to TRBJ2-1; 10 positions agree with TRBD2. Trimming removed 3 bases from V and 9 bases from J; junction bases left unmatched: 11. The CDR3 loop spans 16 amino acids. Per the germline V gene, CDR1 is MNHEY and CDR2 is SMNVEV (reference sequence).

The rearrangement uses TRBV27 and TRBJ2-2; 14 nucleotides match TRBD2. There are 16 residues in the CDR3. Trimming took 10 bases from V and 4 from J; bases not matched to a gene: 8. Germline V lookup: CDR1 MNHEY, CDR2 SMNVEV (reference sequence). The CDR3 here is CATRLAGGPGTGELFF. The CDR3 DNA is TGTGCCACTAGACTAGCGGGAGGGCCGGGCACCGGGGAGCTGTTTTTT.

This chain joins TRBV5-1 and TRBJ2-3; 9 bases are shared with TRBD1. J was trimmed by 4 bases and V by 7 bases; bases with no gene match: 7. The germline CDR1 and CDR2 sequences are SGHRS and YFSETQ. The CDR3 contains 14 residues. Written as DNA, the CDR3 is TGCGCCAGCTCGAGACAGGGGGAATCAGATACGCAGTATTTT. Translation: CASSRQGESDTQYF.

The genes are TRBV4-3 and TRBJ1-2; D gene ambiguous. From germline, CDR1 is LGHNA and CDR2 YSLEER. The V end lost 3 bases, the J end lost 4 bases, and 9 bases lay between the germline ends. This CDR3 has 13 amino acids. CDR3 in DNA: TGCGCCAGCAGCCAGGACGGCTTCTATGGCTACACCTTC. Translated: CASSQDGFYGYTF.

The DNA of the CDR3 is TGTGCCATCGGACTAGCGGGAGGTAGCACAGATACGCAGTATTTT. Residues: CAIGLAGGSTDTQYF. The chain joins TRBV10-3 to TRBJ2-3; TRBD2 aligns across 14 bases. Unmatched junction bases numbered 1, after V lost 8 bases and J lost 0 bases. This CDR3 has 15 amino acids. Germline CDR1 and CDR2: ENHRY and SYGVKD.

Of note for this clone: The sample contains more than one DNA sequence encoding this CDR3. The rearrangement uses TRBV18 and TRBJ2-7; no firm D call. CDR3 size: 12 residues. The ends were cut back, 3 bases at V and 2 bases at J, with 5 bases in the middle. Germline V CDR1 and CDR2: KGHSH, LQKENI. CDR3 DNA sequence: TGTGCCAGCTCACCGCTTCCCTACGAGCAGTACTTC. Translated: CASSPLPYEQYF.

The chain combines TRBV3-1 (or the pseudogene TRBV3-2) with TRBJ2-3; D not resolved. V was clipped by 0 bases and J by 5 bases, with 9 bases between them. In germline, CDR1 is LGHDT, CDR2 YNNKEL (reference sequence). The CDR3 extends over 14 amino acids. In nucleotides, the CDR3 is TGTGCCAGCAGCCAAGAGTTTAGTAGAGATACGCAGTATTTT. Translated, it gives CASSQEFSRDTQYF.

The chain is built from TRBV6-2 or TRBV6-3 and TRBJ1-3; tentatively, D is TRBD1 (6 bases). The CDR3 sequence is 16 residues long. Between the trimmed V and J ends, which lost 5 bases and 2 bases, there was a span of 16 bases. Germline lookup yields CDR1 MNHEY and CDR2 SVGEGT. The CDR3 reads CASSALDRTTGNTIYF. CDR3 sequence (DNA): TGTGCCAGCAGTGCACTGGACAGAACCACTGGAAACACCATATATTTT.